The 25 T cell receptor beta chains listed next were all sequenced from one sample in a study of T cells after yellow fever vaccination. TCRdb reprocessed the 5' RACE reads via MiXCR and lists one record per CDR3 protein. The sample carries more than 110,000 distinct CDR3 sequences, under 7% recorded once. This material consisted of CD4+ T cells sorted from PBMCs, taken 10 days after the yellow fever booster vaccination. Receptor source: a young man who received the YFV17D yellow fever vaccine.

This clonotype was seen repeatedly, ten times or more. CDR3 loop: CASADYEQYF. For the CDR3, the DNA is TGTGCCAGCGCAGACTACGAGCAGTACTTC. V and J are TRBV6-6 and TRBJ2-7; D gene uncertain. The germline CDR1 and CDR2 sequences are MNHNY and SVGAGI (reference sequence). The CDR3 length is 10 residues. Trimming shortened V by 8 bases and J by 3 bases, and 5 bases separated the two germline ends.

This clonotype occurred many times. The V call is TRBV7-2, the J call TRBJ2-1, with 7 bases lining up with TRBD2. This CDR3 has 17 amino acids. The germline V gene has CDR1 SGHTA and CDR2 FQGNSA. The V and J ends lost 4 bases and 7 bases, in that order; junction bases with no gene match: 16. This CDR3 reads CASSYPIGGGRGNEQFF. The CDR3 DNA is TGTGCCAGCAGCTACCCTATTGGTGGCGGGAGAGGGAATGAGCAGTTCTTC.

This clonotype has a count of ten or more. The rearrangement links TRBV9 to TRBJ2-7, with 8 positions matching TRBD1. The V gene end was trimmed by 4 bases and the J gene end by 5 bases; junction bases not matched to a gene: 11. This CDR3 is built from 15 residues. CDR1 and CDR2 from the germline V gene are SGDLS and YYNGEE. Here the CDR3 reads CASSKSGQGFHEQYF. Here the CDR3 DNA reads TGTGCCAGCAGCAAATCCGGACAGGGTTTCCACGAGCAGTACTTC.

This clonotype showed up many times. The V gene is TRBV5-1, the J gene TRBJ1-4; 11 nucleotides line up with TRBD1. The CDR3 runs 14 residues. Germline V lookup: CDR1 SGHRS, CDR2 YFSETQ. V shed 4 bases, J shed 7 bases, and the junction held 3 bases outside the gene matches. The CDR3 sequence is CASSPGQGGEKLFF. The CDR3 coding sequence is TGCGCCAGCAGCCCGGGACAGGGGGGTGAAAAACTGTTTTTT. The full variable domain, rest sourced from reference TRBV5-1 and TRBJ1-4, is KAGVTQTPRYLIKTRGQQVTLSCSPISGHRSVSWYQQTPGQGLQFLFEYFSETQRNKGNFPGRFSGRQFSNSRSEMNVSTLELGDSALYLCASSPGQGGEKLFFGSGTQLSVL.

In this sample, this clonotype turned up many times. The chain combines TRBV13 with TRBJ2-5; 8 bases agree with TRBD1. This CDR3 spans 15 amino acids. In germline, CDR1 is PRHDT, CDR2 FYEKMQ (reference sequence). V dropped 5 bases and J dropped 2; count of bases not matched to a gene: 7. CDR3 nucleotide sequence: TGTGCCAGCAGCCCACGACAGGGGAAACAAGAGACCCAGTACTTC. It is translated as CASSPRQGKQETQYF.

This clonotype was detected many times. V usage is TRBV12-3 or TRBV12-4 and J usage is TRBJ1-1; D possibly corresponds to TRBD1 (5 bases). The CDR3 runs 16 residues. Between the trimmed V and J ends, which lost 2 bases and 1 base, there was a span of 14 bases. CDR3 bases: TGTGCCAGCAGTTTAAGGAAAGGGGTTCCGAACACTGAAGCTTTCTTT. It codes for CASSLRKGVPNTEAFF.

V is TRBV7-2 and J is TRBJ2-3; TRBD1 aligns across 9 bases. The CDR3 covers 14 residues. The ends lost 5 bases at V and 6 bases at J; junction bases unmatched: 6. Germline values: CDR1 SGHTA, CDR2 FQGNSA. The CDR3 sequence: CASSAQGAWDTQYF. In nucleotides, the CDR3 is TGTGCCAGCAGCGCACAGGGGGCCTGGGATACGCAGTATTTT.

There are many counts of this clonotype. The V gene is TRBV5-1, the J gene TRBJ2-1, with 7 bases identical to TRBD2. Germline V gene data show CDR1 as SGHRS and CDR2 as YFSETQ. CDR3 length equals 15 residues. The J segment lost 9 bases and the V segment lost 0 bases, leaving 9 bases of the junction unmatched. CDR3 DNA: TGCGCCAGCAGCTTGGGGACGGGAGGAGGTGGTGAGCAGTTCTTC. Translation: CASSLGTGGGGEQFF.

This clonotype has ten or more counts. V gene TRBV20-1 combines with J gene TRBJ2-7, with 7 bases fitting TRBD2. From germline, CDR1 is DFQATT and CDR2 SNEGSKA (reference sequence). The CDR3 is made up of 12 amino acids. Unmatched junction bases numbered 7, after V lost 8 bases and J lost 3 bases. The CDR3 spells CSLWGGSYEQYF. The CDR3 nucleotides are TGCAGTCTGTGGGGCGGGAGCTACGAGCAGTACTTC.

The chain employs TRBV7-9 and TRBJ2-3, with TRBD2 matching 10 bases. Germline CDR1 reads SEHNR; CDR2 reads FQNEAQ (reference sequence). The V gene end was trimmed by 9 bases and the J gene end by 7 bases; junction bases not matched to a gene: 13. The CDR3 is made up of 15 amino acids. The CDR3 nucleotides read TGTGCCAGTACTTTCTCAGCGGGAGGGACAAATACGCAGTATTTT. Protein product: CASTFSAGGTNTQYF. The whole variable domain, remainder taken from reference TRBV7-9 and TRBJ2-3, is DTGVSQNPRHKITKRGQNVTFRCDPISEHNRLYWYRQTLGQGPEFLTYFQNEAQLEKSRLLSDRFSAERPKGSFSTLEIQRTEQGDSAMYLCASTFSAGGTNTQYFGPGTRLTVL.

Many counts were recorded for this clonotype. V and J are TRBV7-2 and TRBJ2-5; 14 bases line up with TRBD2. Looked up from germline, CDR1 is SGHTA and CDR2 is FQGNSA. V shed 8 bases, J shed 1 base, and the junction held 9 bases outside the gene matches. The CDR3 has 17 residues. The CDR3 nucleotides are TGTGCCAGCGGCAAGATAGGACTAGCGGGAGGCCAAGAGACCCAGTACTTC. Translation: CASGKIGLAGGQETQYF.

The chain joins TRBV20-1 to TRBJ2-3; 9 nucleotides match TRBD2. There are 14 residues in the CDR3. Germline V gene lookup returns CDR1 DFQATT and CDR2 SNEGSKA (reference sequence). V trimming: 3 bases; J trimming: 4 bases; junction bases outside the gene matches: 5. CDR3 nucleotide sequence: TGCAGTGCTAGTAGCGGGAGTCGGGCAGATACGCAGTATTTT. Translated: CSASSGSRADTQYF.

This clonotype was found many times. V and J are TRBV24-1 and TRBJ2-2; 10 bases match TRBD1. This CDR3 has 16 amino acids. V gave up 2 bases and J gave up 4 bases; unmatched junction bases: 3. CDR1 and CDR2 (germline): KGHDR, SFDVKD. CDR3 coding DNA: TGTGCCACCAGTGATTCGGGACAGGGGAGCACCGGGGAGCTGTTTTTT. Translated, it gives CATSDSGQGSTGELFF.

This clonotype was seen at least ten times. This chain joins TRBV20-1 and TRBJ1-1, with D hard to call. Trimming took 3 bases from V and 6 from J, leaving 17 bases between them. This CDR3 region has 14 residues. Germline assignment: CDR1 DFQATT and CDR2 SNEGSKA (reference sequence). The CDR3 coding sequence is TGCAGTGCTAGGGAGGGTATCGGTAGGGCTGAAGCTTTCTTT. This sequence encodes CSAREGIGRAEAFF.

Ten or more counts support this clonotype. V usage is TRBV7-2 and J usage is TRBJ2-1; perhaps TRBD2 as D (6 bases). V lost 3 bases and J 9 bases, leaving 15 bases between the germline ends. In germline, CDR1 is SGHTA, CDR2 FQGNSA. The CDR3 totals 14 residues. CDR3 residues: CASSFGRVGSEQFF. The CDR3 DNA sequence: TGTGCCAGCAGCTTCGGCAGGGTCGGGAGTGAGCAGTTCTTC.

This clonotype was seen a handful of times. The chain has TRBV10-3 and TRBJ2-7; D possibly corresponds to TRBD1 (5 bases). Trimming left V 5 bases short and J 6 bases short, with 14 bases between. The V gene's germline CDR1 is ENHRY and CDR2 SYGVKD. CDR3 length equals 13 residues. The CDR3 sequence: CAISLDKPGEQYF. The CDR3 region has the DNA TGTGCCATCAGTTTGGACAAGCCGGGCGAGCAGTACTTC.

The chain joins TRBV27 to TRBJ2-3; TRBD2 agrees at 12 bases. This CDR3 has 17 residues. The germline CDR1 and CDR2 sequences are MNHEY and SMNVEV (reference sequence). With 5 bases clipped from V and 7 bases from J, the junction kept 13 bases outside the gene matches. CDR3 region: CASSPHRSTSGRYTQYF. The CDR3 DNA reads TGTGCCAGCAGTCCCCACCGATCGACTAGCGGGAGATATACGCAGTATTTT.

A few counts support this clonotype. The chain is built from TRBV7-2 and TRBJ2-6; no clear D gene. The CDR3 is 17 residues long. V lost 5 bases to trimming and J lost 0 bases, with 14 bases between them. Germline CDR1 reads SGHTA; CDR2 reads FQGNSA. Here the CDR3 reads CASSPRDVNSGANVLTF. DNA for the CDR3: TGTGCCAGCAGCCCCCGCGACGTAAACTCTGGGGCCAACGTCCTGACTTTC.

This clonotype was detected ten times or more. The CDR3 here is CASSSSGNTQYF. CDR3 in DNA: TGTGCCAGCAGTTCCAGCGGGAATACGCAGTATTTT. J is TRBJ2-3 and V is TRBV7-9; TRBD2 aligns across 7 bases. Germline V gene lookup returns CDR1 SEHNR and CDR2 FQNEAQ (reference sequence). This CDR3 has 12 amino acids. J gave up 7 bases and V 6 bases, and 4 bases lay outside the gene matches.

This clonotype turned up a few times. The chain combines TRBV11-1 with TRBJ2-1, with 12 nucleotides matching TRBD2. V was clipped by 6 bases and J by 0 bases; unmatched bases: 15. CDR1 and CDR2 (germline): SGHAT, FQDESV (reference sequence). The CDR3 totals 20 residues. In DNA, the CDR3 is TGTGCCAGCAGACTTAGCCCGGGACTAGCGGGCCCTAGCTCCTACAATGAGCAGTTCTTC. Translation: CASRLSPGLAGPSSYNEQFF.

This clonotype was observed at least ten times. The chain combines TRBV5-1 with TRBJ1-1, with TRBD1 matching 9 bases. Per the germline V gene, CDR1 is SGHRS and CDR2 is YFSETQ. J lost 1 base, V lost 5 bases, and 3 bases had no gene match. This CDR3 comprises 14 residues. As DNA, the CDR3 is TGCGCCAGCAGGACGACAGGGGGGAACACTGAAGCTTTCTTT. This codes for CASRTTGGNTEAFF.

This clonotype has ten or more counts. V gene TRBV10-3 combines with J gene TRBJ2-5; the D is unclear. This CDR3 comprises 15 residues. Trimming left V 0 bases short and J 4 bases short, with 12 bases between. Germline CDR1 ENHRY, CDR2 SYGVKD. The CDR3 is CAISESWQAGETQYF. The CDR3 DNA reads TGTGCCATCAGTGAGTCGTGGCAGGCTGGAGAGACCCAGTACTTC.

This clonotype has ten or more counts. This chain connects TRBV20-1 to TRBJ2-1, with 9 bases fitting TRBD2. This CDR3 contains 14 residues. The germline CDR1 and CDR2 sequences are DFQATT and SNEGSKA (reference sequence). V shed 0 bases and J 8 bases; nucleotides not matched to a gene: 5. The CDR3 DNA sequence: TGCAGTGCTAGAGATAGCGGGAGTTTCGATGAGCAGTTCTTC. This translates into CSARDSGSFDEQFF.

The chain links TRBV20-1 to TRBJ2-7; 8 nucleotides match TRBD1. The CDR3 is 12 residues long. V dropped 6 bases and J dropped 5; count of bases not matched to a gene: 6. Germline V gene sequence: CDR1 DFQATT, CDR2 SNEGSKA (reference sequence). The CDR3 is CSAKPTGDEQYF. In DNA, the CDR3 is TGCAGTGCCAAACCGACAGGGGACGAGCAGTACTTC.

In its sample, this clonotype was seen a few times. The chain employs TRBV6-2 or TRBV6-3 and TRBJ1-2; D ambiguous. This CDR3 region has 12 residues. V was cut by 7 bases and J by 3 bases, with 9 bases left in between. CDR1 and CDR2 (germline): MNHEY, SVGEGT. CDR3 bases: TGTGCCAGCAAAAAGGCATACTATGGCTACACCTTC. Translated, it gives CASKKAYYGYTF.